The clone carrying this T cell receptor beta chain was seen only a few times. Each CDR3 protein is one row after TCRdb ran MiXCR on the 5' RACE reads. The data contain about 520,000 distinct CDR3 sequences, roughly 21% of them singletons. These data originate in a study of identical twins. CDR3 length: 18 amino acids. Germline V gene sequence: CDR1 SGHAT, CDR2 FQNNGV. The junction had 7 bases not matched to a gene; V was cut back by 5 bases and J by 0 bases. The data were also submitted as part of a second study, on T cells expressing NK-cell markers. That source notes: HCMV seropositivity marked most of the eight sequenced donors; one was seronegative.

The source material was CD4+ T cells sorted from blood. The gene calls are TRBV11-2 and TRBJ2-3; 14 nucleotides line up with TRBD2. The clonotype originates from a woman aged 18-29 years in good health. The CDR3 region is CASSARTSGGTSTDTQYF. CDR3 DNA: TGTGCCAGCAGCGCCCGGACTAGCGGGGGGACTAGCACAGATACGCAGTATTTT.